This TCR beta chain was captured in a study of shared clonotypes between healthy human individuals. As for the study in general: Three plates each covered CD4 naive and memory; CD8 naive two, CD8 memory one.

Naive CD8 isolation took CD45RO-negative cells positively selected for CCR7 and excluded terminally differentiated effector memory CD45RA+ cells. This table comes from immunoSEQ multiplex PCR, and its TCRdb copy is limited to in-frame clones, with some not included. The sample shows about 2.1 million clones, roughly 91% of them seen only once. The CDR3 is made up of 16 amino acids. The V and J ends lost 4 bases and 3 bases, in that order; junction bases with no gene match: 11. Germline V gives CDR1 LNHDA, CDR2 SQIVND (reference sequence). The sample was naive CD8+ T cells from PBMCs. This receptor was identified in a man younger than 35 in good health. Some clones in this sample may be carry-over from other donors' samples. This chain joins TRBV19 and TRBJ2-5; 7 bases match TRBD2. The CDR3 sequence is CASSNREAAIKETQYF. The CDR3 DNA sequence: TGTGCCAGTAGTAACCGGGAGGCGGCCATCAAAGAGACCCAGTACTTC.